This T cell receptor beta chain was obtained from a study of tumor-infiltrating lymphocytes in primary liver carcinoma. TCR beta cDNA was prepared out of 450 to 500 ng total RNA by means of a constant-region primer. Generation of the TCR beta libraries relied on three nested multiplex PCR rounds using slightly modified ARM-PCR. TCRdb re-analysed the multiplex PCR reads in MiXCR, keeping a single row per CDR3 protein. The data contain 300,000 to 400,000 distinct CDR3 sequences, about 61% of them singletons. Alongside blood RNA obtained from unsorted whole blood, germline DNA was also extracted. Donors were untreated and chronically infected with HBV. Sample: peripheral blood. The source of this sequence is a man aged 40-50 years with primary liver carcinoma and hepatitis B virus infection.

The CDR3 reads CVGSADAYEQYF. The DNA for the CDR3 is TGCGTCGGCAGCGCGGACGCCTACGAGCAGTACTTC. The chain uses TRBV5-1 and TRBJ2-7, with unresolved D. From germline, CDR1 is SGHRS and CDR2 YFSETQ. CDR3 size: 12 residues.